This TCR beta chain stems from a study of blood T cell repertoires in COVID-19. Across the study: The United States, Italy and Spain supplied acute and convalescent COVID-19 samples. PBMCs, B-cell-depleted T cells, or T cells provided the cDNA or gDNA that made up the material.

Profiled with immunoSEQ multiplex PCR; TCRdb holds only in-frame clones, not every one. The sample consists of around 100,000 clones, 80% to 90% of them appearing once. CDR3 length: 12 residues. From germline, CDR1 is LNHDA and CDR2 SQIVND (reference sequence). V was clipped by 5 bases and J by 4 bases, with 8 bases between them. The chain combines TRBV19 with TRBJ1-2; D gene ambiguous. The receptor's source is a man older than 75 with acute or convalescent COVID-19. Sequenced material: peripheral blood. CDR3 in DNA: TGTGCCAGTAGTTTCAATTCCTATGGCTACACCTTC. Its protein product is CASSFNSYGYTF.